This T cell receptor beta chain was captured in a study of cytomegalovirus exposure and HLA in healthy donors. Study details: An analysis done earlier identified 95 million to 140 million unique TCR beta sequences from around 180 million T cells.

Germline V gene sequence: CDR1 SGHNT, CDR2 YYREEE (reference sequence). The V end was cut by 2 bases, the J end by 4 bases, with 9 bases between. There are 13 residues in the CDR3. In regard to this clone: Its antigen is not identified.

Findings and caveats of the study: Reportedly, fewer N-insertions than the approximately 700-donor mean appeared in an Asian-associated ancestry cluster in a later analysis. Highest at DRB1 and lowest at HLA-C, TCR association rates differed among HLA loci in a later analysis. 87-base-pair reads could not separate some V segments, including TRBV6-2 and TRBV6-3.

In the PCR, 60 Vbeta and 13 Jbeta primers were used. This table comes from immunoSEQ multiplex PCR, and its TCRdb copy is limited to in-frame clones, with some not included. The sample has approximately 200,000 clones, just under 80% seen once. The source is a woman aged 25-40 years in good health and CMV-seropositive. The specimen sequenced was PBMCs. The chain uses TRBV5-4 and TRBJ1-2; D is unclear. The chain's CDR3 is CASSLVQAYGYTF. CDR3 in DNA: TGTGCCAGCAGCTTAGTTCAGGCCTATGGCTACACCTTC.